What follows describes a single T cell receptor (beta chain). This entry is derived from a study of technical replicates of blood from several donors. CDR3 length: 16 residues. The germline V gene encodes CDR1 MNHEY and CDR2 SMNVEV (reference sequence). Trimming left V 4 bases short and J 6 bases short, with 21 bases between. Sequencing used immunoSEQ multiplex PCR; TCRdb keeps in-frame clones, though not all of them. The sample includes about 62,000 clones, about 90% of them seen just once. This sequence was found in a human donor in good health. Some clones in this sample may be carry-over from other donors' samples. Sequenced: PBMCs. The rearrangement links TRBV27 to TRBJ1-2; tentatively, D is TRBD1 (6 bases). CDR3: CASSSYRRGLSNGYTF. DNA for the CDR3: TGTGCCAGCAGTTCCTATAGAAGGGGGTTATCCAATGGCTACACCTTC.